This T cell receptor beta chain is drawn from a study of blood T cells in healthy people across ages. Study-level findings and limits: Shifts in expanded clonotypes may have been confounded by donor CMV status, which was unknown. Naive and antigen-experienced cells could not be conclusively compared, given unsorted PBMCs.

Primed by a sample-barcoded 5' primer and a J-beta primer mix, a second PCR proceeded for 7 to 11 cycles. All samples yielded 3 million or more CDR3-containing paired-end reads. MiXCR, applied by TCRdb to the 5' RACE reads, yields one record per CDR3 protein. The sample holds approximately 1,700,000 distinct CDR3 sequences; more than 35% are singletons and the top ten take under 30%. V was cut by 4 bases and J by 5 bases, with 28 bases left in between. The CDR3 has 19 amino acids. From germline, CDR1 is LGHNA and CDR2 YNFKEQ. Every sample gave at least 5 micrograms of total RNA when it was extracted. This clonotype was seen a handful of times. The antigen remains undetermined.

Specimen: blood. V gene TRBV4-2 combines with J gene TRBJ2-3, with D possibly being TRBD1 or TRBD2 (6 bases each). This sequence originates from a human donor in good health. The CDR3 spells CASSPSGGKVDSRGDTQYF. The CDR3 DNA sequence: TGTGCCAGCAGCCCATCCGGGGGAAAAGTTGATAGCAGGGGAGATACGCAGTATTTT.